This T cell receptor delta chain is drawn from a study of gammadelta T cells in human blood (dated by TCRdb to about 2020). What the research found in general, with its limitations: The study reported that microbial exposure appeared to drive polyclonal expansion of innate gamma-delta T cells immediately after birth.

Relative to germline, V is 9 bases shorter and J is 11 bases shorter, with 16 bases between their ends. Inclusive of the bounding cysteine and phenylalanine, the CDR3 is 12 residues long. Just CDR3 DNA is preserved here, 36 bases in frame from base 1. Based on the germline V gene, the CDR1 and CDR2 sequences are TSWWSYY and QGS. This clone came up a few times. What this receptor recognizes is not known. A far more abundant clone sits one base away, making this likely a read error. The library was built by means of RT-PCR. Sequencing was carried out with an Illumina MiSeq. TCRdb called clones from the public reads with CATT, and repeated DNA sequences were later combined into one row. The sample data list 1,200 or so delta-chain clones, and roughly 10% of these were observed just once. Less than 8.5% of the sample belongs to the ten largest clones.

The chain is assembled from TRDV1 and TRDJ2, with the D gene uncertain. The sequence was collected from a human donor. Source material: non-Vgamma9Vdelta2 gamma-delta T cells from infant blood. The DNA sequence follows: TGTGCTCTGGCCTCCCTGGAAAAGCAACTCTTCTTT. This yields the protein CALASLEKQLFF.